Each of the 23 T cell receptor beta chains below was sequenced from the same sample in a study of cytomegalovirus exposure and HLA in healthy donors. The PCR contained 60 Vbeta and 13 Jbeta primers. Profiling relied on immunoSEQ multiplex PCR, and the TCRdb table lists in-frame clones only, not all of them. This table has roughly 130,000 clones, more than 60% appearing once. What was sequenced was PBMCs. All receptors derive from a woman aged 40-49 years in good health and CMV-seronegative.

This chain links TRBV5-4 with TRBJ2-2, with TRBD1 matching over 8 bases. V lost 4 bases, J lost 9 bases, and 8 bases stayed unmatched. CDR3 size: 14 residues. CDR1 and CDR2 (germline): SGHNT, YYREEE (reference sequence). CDR3 DNA: TGTGCCAGCAGCGGGGGGACAGGCGCCTGGGAGCTGTTTTTT. Protein product: CASSGGTGAWELFF.

The rearrangement links TRBV25-1 to TRBJ2-2; 10 nucleotides line up with TRBD2. The CDR3 totals 16 residues. Trimming at V came to 4 bases and at J to 1 base, leaving 3 bases not matched to a gene. Germline V gene sequence: CDR1 MGHDK, CDR2 SYGVNS. CDR3 in amino acids: CASSGRLAGNTGELFF. In nucleotides, the CDR3 is TGTGCCAGCAGTGGCAGACTAGCGGGGAACACCGGGGAGCTGTTTTTT.

The chain employs TRBV27 and TRBJ2-1, with TRBD2 identical over 14 bases. Trimming at V came to 3 bases and at J to 9 bases, leaving 4 bases not matched to a gene. Per the germline V gene, CDR1 is MNHEY and CDR2 is SMNVEV (reference sequence). The CDR3 extends over 15 amino acids. CDR3 loop: CASSLTSGREGEQFF. The CDR3 bases are TGTGCCAGCAGTTTGACTAGCGGGAGGGAAGGTGAGCAGTTCTTC.

The CDR3 bases are TGTGCCAGCAGCTTGGTCCCAGCAGGGAAAGATGGCTACACCTTC. Its protein is CASSLVPAGKDGYTF. The chain couples TRBV5-5 to TRBJ1-2, with a weak D call TRBD1 (5 bases). V shed 0 bases and J shed 6 bases, with 15 bases lying between them. Germline lookup yields CDR1 SGHKS and CDR2 YYEKEE (reference sequence). The CDR3 has 15 residues.

As for this clone: At the DNA level, this CDR3 is encoded by other sequences in the same sample as well. The chain employs TRBV28 and TRBJ2-3, with TRBD2 identical over 7 bases. This CDR3 region has 16 residues. Germline assignment: CDR1 MDHEN and CDR2 SYDVKM. The ends lost 2 bases at V and 3 bases at J; junction bases unmatched: 8. CDR3 sequence reads: CASSLPRGSRTDTQYF. The CDR3 nucleotides are TGTGCCAGCAGTTTACCGCGGGGGAGTCGGACAGATACGCAGTATTTT. The entire variable domain, with the rest obtained from reference TRBV28 and TRBJ2-3, is as follows: DVKVTQSSRYLVKRTGEKVFLECVQDMDHENMFWYRQDPGLGLRLIYFSYDVKMKEKGDIPEGYSVSREKKERFSLILESASTNQTSMYLCASSLPRGSRTDTQYFGPGTRLTVL.

The J gene is TRBJ1-1, the V gene TRBV27, with no clear D. The V end lost 8 bases, the J end lost 3 bases, and 19 bases lay between the germline ends. This CDR3 contains 15 residues. Germline V CDR1 and CDR2: MNHEY, SMNVEV (reference sequence). CDR3 protein: CASRLSDEEDTEAFF. The CDR3, as DNA: TGTGCCAGCCGACTATCCGACGAGGAGGACACTGAAGCTTTCTTT.

This clone was observed a few times. This chain connects TRBV27 to TRBJ2-4, with D possibly TRBD2 on 6 matching bases. The germline V gene encodes CDR1 MNHEY and CDR2 SMNVEV (reference sequence). The V gene lost 5 bases and the J gene lost 1 base, with 9 bases spanning the gap. This CDR3 region has 14 residues. The CDR3 reads CASSHTSAKNIQYF. The CDR3 bases are TGTGCCAGCAGTCACACTAGCGCCAAAAACATTCAGTACTTC.

The CDR3, as DNA: TGTGCCAGCAGTGGGACAGGGGGAAATAATTCACCCCTCCACTTT. As protein: CASSGTGGNNSPLHF. This chain uses TRBV6-1 with TRBJ1-6, with 10 bases aligning to TRBD1. This CDR3 spans 15 amino acids. Germline values: CDR1 MNHNS, CDR2 SASEGT. The junction had 2 bases not matched to a gene; V was cut back by 4 bases and J by 5 bases.

CDR3 sequence: CASSPGLAGSTGELFF. CDR3 sequence (DNA): TGTGCCAGCAGCCCGGGACTAGCGGGGAGCACCGGGGAGCTGTTTTTT. J is TRBJ2-2 and V is TRBV5-4; 13 bases match TRBD2. Germline V gene sequence: CDR1 SGHNT, CDR2 YYREEE (reference sequence). The CDR3 runs 16 residues. Losses at the gene ends were 4 bases for V and 4 bases for J; bases not matched to a gene: 4.

On this clone itself: At one end, the junction sequence differs from germline, possibly due to a read error. The chain combines TRBV2 with TRBJ2-6; 8 nucleotides match TRBD1. The CDR3 runs to 18 residues. CDR1 SNHLY and CDR2 FYNNEI come from the germline V gene. CDR3 loop: CASSEPAGTGSGANGLTF. For the CDR3, the DNA is TGTGCCAGCAGCGAACCCGCCGGGACAGGTTCTGGGGCCAACGGCCTGACTTTC.

The chain couples TRBV2 to TRBJ2-1, with D uncertain. From germline, CDR1 is SNHLY and CDR2 FYNNEI. The CDR3 sequence is 15 residues long. V lost 3 bases, J lost 2 bases, and 11 bases lay in between. In DNA form, the CDR3 reads TGTGCCAGCAGTGATTGGAGCGAGACCTACAATGAGCAGTTCTTC. Residues: CASSDWSETYNEQFF.

J is TRBJ2-1 and V is TRBV19; D not certain. The CDR3 totals 13 residues. The ends were cut back, 5 bases at V and 5 bases at J, with 10 bases in the middle. Germline CDR1 reads LNHDA; CDR2 reads SQIVND (reference sequence). The CDR3 loop is CASSPSLDNEQFF. CDR3 bases: TGTGCCAGTAGTCCGAGTCTAGACAATGAGCAGTTCTTC.

The chain combines TRBV5-8 with TRBJ2-7, with D maybe TRBD1 (6 bases). The V and J ends lost 5 bases and 5 bases respectively, with 20 bases between them. Germline assignment: CDR1 SGHTS and CDR2 YDEGEE. This CDR3 comprises 15 residues. This chain's CDR3 is CASSSGTTLWDEQYF. CDR3 nucleotides: TGTGCCAGCAGTTCCGGGACAACACTCTGGGACGAGCAGTACTTC.

The rearrangement joins TRBV28 to TRBJ2-1; 8 bases fit TRBD2. Per germline, CDR1 MDHEN and CDR2 SYDVKM. J gave up 6 bases and V 2 bases, and 6 bases lay outside the gene matches. The CDR3 loop spans 15 amino acids. Here the CDR3 DNA reads TGTGCCAGCAGTTTAGAGACTAGCGTAACCAATGAGCAGTTCTTC. Its translation is CASSLETSVTNEQFF.

CDR3 DNA sequence: TGTGCCAGCCGACAGCGCACCATGAACACTGAAGCTTTCTTT. Protein product: CASRQRTMNTEAFF. The chain employs TRBV6-5 and TRBJ1-1, with a tentative D call TRBD1 (5 bases). CDR3 length equals 14 residues. V lost 8 bases, J lost 0 bases, and 13 bases lay in between. In germline, CDR1 is MNHEY, CDR2 SVGAGI.

V usage is TRBV7-2 and J usage is TRBJ2-7; the match to TRBD2 covers 7 bases. After removal of 5 bases from V and 0 bases from J, the junction contained 1 base not matched to a gene. In germline, CDR1 is SGHTA, CDR2 FQGNSA. This CDR3 has 13 residues. The DNA for the CDR3 is TGTGCCAGCAGCCGCGGGGGCTCCTACGAGCAGTACTTC. It specifies CASSRGGSYEQYF.

The chain employs TRBV19 and TRBJ1-4; possibly TRBD1 for D (6 bases). The CDR3 extends over 16 amino acids. V was pared by 5 bases and J by 3 bases, with 16 bases between. Germline V gives CDR1 LNHDA, CDR2 SQIVND (reference sequence). CDR3 loop: CASSADRLAANEKLFF. The CDR3 coding sequence is TGTGCCAGTAGTGCAGACAGGCTGGCGGCTAATGAAAAACTGTTTTTT.

The chain has TRBV5-1 and TRBJ1-2; unclear D gene. Trimming pared 3 bases from V and 11 bases from J, leaving 14 bases between. The CDR3 is 12 amino acids. CDR1 is SGHRS, CDR2 YFSETQ, per germline. The CDR3 region has the DNA TGCGCCAGCAGCTATAACTACGAGGAGTACACCTTC. Amino acid sequence: CASSYNYEEYTF.

The chain couples TRBV11-2 to TRBJ2-3; possible D gene TRBD2, 5 bases. The CDR3 is made up of 14 amino acids. V lost 0 bases and J lost 6, with 10 bases in between. The germline V gene encodes CDR1 SGHAT and CDR2 FQNNGV. The CDR3, as DNA: TGTGCCAGCAGCTTAGATCGGGTAGCGGATACGCAGTATTTT. It yields the protein CASSLDRVADTQYF. Full variable domain (rest looked up from reference TRBV11-2 and TRBJ2-3): EAGVAQSPRYKIIEKRQSVAFWCNPISGHATLYWYQQILGQGPKLLIQFQNNGVVDDSQLPKDRFSAERLKGVDSTLKIQPAKLEDSAVYLCASSLDRVADTQYFGPGTRLTVL.

This chain links TRBV21-1 with TRBJ2-5; TRBD2, as called in the table, went unchecked against the DNA. TRBV21-1 is an annotated pseudogene. The CDR3 spans 23 residues. The CDR3 DNA is TGTGCCAGCAGCAAATGGTCCCCGGGCGGGGCTAGCGGGGCCGAGGCGGGGCAAGAGACCCAGTACTTC. It translates to CASSKWSPGGASGAEAGQETQYF.

This clone has just a few counts. V is TRBV5-3 and J is TRBJ2-1; TRBD2 aligns across 13 bases. TRBV5-3 has ORF status, its function being uncertain. The CDR3 runs 15 residues. The V and J ends lost 3 bases and 5 bases, in that order; junction bases with no gene match: 2. The CDR3 loop is CARSSGTSGNNEQFF. The CDR3 region has the DNA TGTGCCAGAAGCTCCGGGACTAGCGGGAACAATGAGCAGTTCTTC.

The chain couples TRBV5-4 to TRBJ2-5; 12 bases agree with TRBD1. The germline V gene has CDR1 SGHNT and CDR2 YYREEE (reference sequence). J was trimmed by 2 bases and V by 4 bases; bases with no gene match: 6. This CDR3 has 16 residues. CDR3 sequence: CASSDGDRGRQETQYF. DNA for the CDR3: TGTGCCAGCAGCGACGGGGACAGGGGGCGTCAAGAGACCCAGTACTTC.

The J gene is TRBJ2-2, the V gene TRBV5-1; 9 bases are a match to TRBD2. The CDR3 loop spans 15 amino acids. In germline, CDR1 is SGHRS, CDR2 YFSETQ. V shed 1 base, J shed 7 bases, and the junction held 5 bases outside the gene matches. CDR3 DNA sequence: TGCGCCAGCAGCTTGATAGCGGGAGAAGGCGGGGAGCTGTTTTTT. This codes for CASSLIAGEGGELFF.